This T cell receptor (beta chain) was sequenced in a study of T cell responses to AZD1222 COVID-19 vaccine. Study results and limitations: The sample set comprised mostly white British donors with more females, and clonal diversity was possibly underestimated.

Of note for this clone: Antigen specificity is unknown.

Sequencing was performed with immunoSEQ multiplex PCR; in TCRdb, only in-frame clones are kept and a portion is missing. The sample includes about 83,000 clones, approximately 90% seen only once; the top ten take around 28%. The clonotype was recovered from an adult who received the AZD1222 COVID-19 vaccine. Sequenced material: peripheral blood, taken 28 days after the second AZD1222 dose.

This CDR3 reads CASSEWGARGYTF. The CDR3 DNA follows: TGTGCCAGCAGTGAATGGGGGGCTCGCGGCTACACCTTC. This rearrangement joins TRBV2 to TRBJ1-2; D perhaps matches TRBD1 (6 bases). V gave up 2 bases and J gave up 8 bases, with 12 bases separating them. CDR3 size: 13 residues. Germline CDR1 and CDR2: SNHLY and FYNNEI.